One and the same sample provided the 14 T cell receptor beta chains below, sequenced in a study of blood T cell repertoires in COVID-19. Profiling relied on immunoSEQ multiplex PCR, and the TCRdb table lists in-frame clones only, not all of them. The data hold some 250,000 clones, with about 83% observed a single time. The sequenced material came from peripheral blood. All receptors derive from a man aged 25 to 45 who had recovered from COVID-19.

The V call is TRBV3-1 (or the pseudogene TRBV3-2), the J call TRBJ2-1, with TRBD1 matching 9 bases. The germline gives CDR1 LGHDT, CDR2 YNNKEL (reference sequence). Germline trimming cut 5 bases from V and 0 bases from J; bases unmatched to any gene: 5. The CDR3 covers 16 residues. The CDR3 DNA is TGTGCCAGCAGCAACGGACAGGGGAGCTCCTACAATGAGCAGTTCTTC. It encodes CASSNGQGSSYNEQFF.

The chain carries TRBV19 and TRBJ2-7; 7 positions agree with TRBD1. CDR1 LNHDA and CDR2 SQIVND come from the germline V gene (reference sequence). CDR3 length equals 13 residues. J gave up 4 bases and V 3 bases, and 3 bases lay outside the gene matches. CDR3 residues: CASSMTGLYEQYV. CDR3 DNA sequence: TGTGCCAGTAGTATGACAGGGTTGTACGAGCAGTACGTC.

The chain recombines TRBV7-8 with TRBJ1-5; 8 bases line up with TRBD1. The CDR3 spans 16 residues. Looked up from germline, CDR1 is SGHVS and CDR2 is FQNEAQ. J was trimmed by 9 bases and V by 3 bases; bases with no gene match: 13. DNA of the CDR3: TGTGCCAGCAGCTTGACCACCGGACAGGGTGTTTCGCCCCAGCATTTT. Protein sequence: CASSLTTGQGVSPQHF.

The rearrangement links TRBV10-3 to TRBJ1-1, with 9 positions matching TRBD1. This CDR3 is 14 amino acids long. V gave up 6 bases and J gave up 5 bases; unmatched junction bases: 7. CDR1 is ENHRY and CDR2 is SYGVKD in the germline V gene. The CDR3 protein is CAIRPGQGGTEAFF. Here the CDR3 DNA reads TGTGCCATCAGGCCGGGACAGGGAGGTACTGAAGCTTTCTTT.

The rearrangement joins TRBV5-1 to TRBJ1-1; D call uncertain. This CDR3 spans 14 amino acids. The germline CDR1 and CDR2 sequences are SGHRS and YFSETQ. V gave up 0 bases and J gave up 4 bases, with 10 bases separating them. For the CDR3, the DNA is TGCGCCAGCAGCTTGGGGGCGTCTGTCACTGAAGCTTTCTTT. This translates into CASSLGASVTEAFF. Complete variable domain (other parts from reference TRBV5-1 and TRBJ1-1): KAGVTQTPRYLIKTRGQQVTLSCSPISGHRSVSWYQQTPGQGLQFLFEYFSETQRNKGNFPGRFSGRQFSNSRSEMNVSTLELGDSALYLCASSLGASVTEAFFGQGTRLTVV.

The chain recombines TRBV6-6 with TRBJ2-5; D perhaps matches TRBD1 (6 bases). The CDR3 covers 16 residues. With 4 bases removed from V and 5 bases from J, the gap between germline ends came to 20 bases. From germline, CDR1 is MNHNY and CDR2 SVGAGI (reference sequence). The chain's CDR3 is CASSWAGEPLSETQYF. CDR3 nucleotides: TGTGCCAGCAGTTGGGCAGGGGAGCCCCTTTCGGAGACCCAGTACTTC.

The chain has TRBV3-1 (or the pseudogene TRBV3-2) and TRBJ2-7; D perhaps matches TRBD2 (5 bases). CDR3 length equals 15 residues. Germline V lookup: CDR1 LGHDT, CDR2 YNNKEL (reference sequence). V lost 4 bases and J 4 bases, leaving 17 bases between the germline ends. The CDR3: CASSPLSRGQYEQYF. The CDR3 bases are TGTGCCAGCAGCCCACTATCCCGAGGGCAGTACGAGCAGTACTTC.

This CDR3 is CASSLRDSRIEEQYF. In DNA, the CDR3 is TGCGCCAGCAGCCTCCGGGACTCCCGTATTGAAGAGCAGTATTTT. V is TRBV4-1 and J is TRBJ2-3; possible D gene TRBD2, 6 bases. Germline V gene lookup returns CDR1 MGHRA and CDR2 YSYEKL. With 4 bases removed from V and 11 bases from J, the gap between germline ends came to 22 bases. The CDR3 covers 15 residues.

The gene calls are TRBV4-1 and TRBJ1-1, with a possible D match to TRBD1 (6 bases). CDR1 and CDR2 (germline): MGHRA, YSYEKL. The V end lost 5 bases, the J end lost 5 bases, and 9 bases lay between the germline ends. CDR3 length equals 12 residues. CDR3 DNA sequence: TGCGCCAGCAGCGTACAGGGTACTGAAGCTTTCTTT. This gives the protein CASSVQGTEAFF.

The rearrangement joins TRBV15 to TRBJ1-5; tentative D call: TRBD1 (5 bases). The germline V gene has CDR1 LNHNV and CDR2 YYDKDF (reference sequence). V gave up 1 base and J gave up 0 bases, with 10 bases separating them. CDR3 length: 16 residues. The CDR3 region is CATSRGRGNSNQPQHF. In DNA, the CDR3 is TGTGCCACCAGCAGAGGGAGGGGAAATAGCAATCAGCCCCAGCATTTT.

The chain joins TRBV24-1 to TRBJ2-5, with TRBD1 as a possible D gene (6 bases). Germline CDR1 reads KGHDR; CDR2 reads SFDVKD. The V gene lost 4 bases and the J gene lost 5 bases, with 19 bases spanning the gap. The CDR3 extends over 16 amino acids. This chain's CDR3 is CATSEPEGHPGETQYF. In DNA, the CDR3 is TGTGCCACCAGTGAGCCTGAGGGACACCCAGGGGAGACCCAGTACTTC.

The chain uses TRBV6-5 and TRBJ1-2, with D possibly being TRBD1 (6 bases). CDR1 is MNHEY, CDR2 SVGAGI, per germline. The CDR3 extends over 13 amino acids. The V end lost 4 bases, the J end lost 4 bases, and 10 bases lay between the germline ends. DNA of the CDR3: TGTGCCAGCAGTTGGGAGGGGGGCTATGGCTACACCTTC. It is translated as CASSWEGGYGYTF.

V usage is TRBV10-1 and J usage is TRBJ2-3; possible D gene TRBD2, 6 bases. Germline CDR1 WNHNN, CDR2 SYGVQD (reference sequence). The CDR3 sequence is 14 residues long. The V gene lost 6 bases and the J gene lost 2 bases, with 12 bases spanning the gap. The CDR3 DNA is TGCGCCAGCAGGTCCCGGGACTTCACAGATACGCAGTATTTT. Its protein product is CASRSRDFTDTQYF.

The V gene is TRBV7-6, the J gene TRBJ1-4; D perhaps matches TRBD1 (6 bases). Germline V gene data show CDR1 as SGHVS and CDR2 as FNYEAQ. The CDR3 extends over 20 amino acids. Trimming pared 5 bases from V and 0 bases from J, leaving 25 bases between. CDR3 in amino acids: CASSPKVWGLGLATNEKLFF. In DNA, the CDR3 is TGTGCCAGCAGCCCCAAGGTTTGGGGGCTTGGACTAGCAACTAATGAAAAACTGTTTTTT.